The clone carrying this TCR beta chain was seen repeatedly, ten times or more. Its antigen remains unknown. This record comes from a study of human T cells and chemical hapten exposure. CDR3 length: 15 amino acids. Germline loops: CDR1 SGHRS, CDR2 YFSETQ. The V gene lost 7 bases and the J gene lost 1 base, with 17 bases spanning the gap. Described time point: patch test 1, 2 weeks after DPC sensitization. Described treatment: therapeutic diphenylcyclopropenone sensitization with weekly scalp DPC. Investigators collected blood before applying each patch test. General study results and limits: PT1 expanded TCR counts correlated positively with patch test score. There were significantly more large CDR3 similarity clusters among expanded TCRs than among controls.

MiXCR, applied by TCRdb to the RACE reads, yields one record per CDR3 protein. The data show around 76,000 distinct CDR3 sequences, about 10% seen once. V and J are TRBV5-1 and TRBJ2-5; tentatively, D is TRBD2 (5 bases). The source of this sequence is a woman between 55 and 75 years old with alopecia areata. Some clones in this sample may be carry-over from other donors' samples. The starting material was whole blood, obtained in connection with sensitization to the hapten diphenylcyclopropenone (DPC). CDR3 bases: TGCGCCAGCGGAAGGGATAGGAGGTCCCAAGAGACCCAGTACTTC. Protein product: CASGRDRRSQETQYF.